These 28 T cell receptor beta chains were sequenced from one sample in a study of vaccination and CD4 T cells after COVID-19. The treatment was: approximately 9-day PBMC culture with coronavirus spike peptide pools or control peptides (ViraFEST assay). Oncomine TCR Beta short-read sequencing was applied to DNA from cultured CD4+ T cells. TCRdb analysed the PCR reads with MiXCR anew, one entry per CDR3 protein. The repertoire has under 15,000 distinct CDR3 sequences, roughly three fifths of them found once; the top ten carry approximately 10%. Their specific antigens are unknown. Source material: CD4+ T cells from blood, cultured in vitro. The receptor source for this set is a human donor who had recovered from COVID-19.

The chain couples TRBV27 to TRBJ2-1; TRBD2 is a possible D gene (5 bases). The CDR3 contains 15 residues. The V end was cut by 5 bases, the J end by 3 bases, with 14 bases between. Germline values: CDR1 MNHEY, CDR2 SMNVEV (reference sequence). CDR3 sequence: CASSPEPGYYNEQFF. The DNA for the CDR3 is TGTGCCAGCAGTCCGGAACCGGGATACTACAATGAGCAGTTCTTC.

About this clonotype: Sequence at one end of the junction differs from germline and may be a read error. This chain links TRBV7-2 with TRBJ1-2, with D tentatively TRBD1 (5 bases). From germline, CDR1 is SGHTA and CDR2 FQGNSA. This CDR3 spans 13 amino acids. The CDR3 nucleotides read TGCGCCAGCAGCCTGGACACTTCTAGTGGCTACACCTTC. Translated: CASSLDTSSGYTF. The full variable domain, with the rest looked up from reference TRBV7-2 and TRBJ1-2, is GAGVSQSPSNKVTEKGKDVELRCDPISGHTALYWYRQSLGQGLEFLIYFQGNSAPDKSGLPSDRFSAERTGGSVSTLTIQRTQQEDSAVYLCASSLDTSSGYTFGSGTRLTVV.

By frequency in the sample, this clonotype is large. The V gene is TRBV7-2, the J gene TRBJ2-3, with D perhaps matching TRBD2 (6 bases). Germline V CDR1 and CDR2: SGHTA, FQGNSA. There are 14 residues in the CDR3. V was cut by 2 bases and J by 2 bases, with 8 bases left in between. The CDR3 DNA sequence: TGTGCCAGCAGCTTATCGCGGGACACAGATACGCAGTATTTT. Its translation: CASSLSRDTDTQYF.

This chain joins TRBV7-2 and TRBJ1-1; D not resolved. The V end was cut by 1 base, the J end by 0 bases, with 9 bases between. The CDR3 loop spans 15 amino acids. Germline V lookup: CDR1 SGHTA, CDR2 FQGNSA. The DNA of the CDR3 is TGTGCCAGCAGCTTAGATTGGTCAGTGAACACTGAAGCTTTCTTT. Protein: CASSLDWSVNTEAFF.

This clonotype was counted between two and nine times. The chain is built from TRBV12-3 or TRBV12-4 and TRBJ1-5, with TRBD1 as a possible D gene (6 bases). V dropped 2 bases and J dropped 7 bases, with 18 bases sitting between them. The CDR3 has 16 residues. Here the CDR3 reads CASSLWQGQGRQPQHF. The CDR3 region has the DNA TGTGCCAGCAGTTTATGGCAGGGGCAGGGCAGGCAGCCCCAGCATTTT.

The table lists this clonotype with a few counts. The rearrangement links TRBV20-1 to TRBJ2-4; no clear D gene. Trimming left V 0 bases short and J 3 bases short, with 6 bases between. The CDR3 has 13 amino acids. The germline gives CDR1 DFQATT, CDR2 SNEGSKA (reference sequence). The CDR3 DNA sequence: TGCAGTGCTAGAGATCCCAACAAAAACATTCAGTACTTC. This sequence encodes CSARDPNKNIQYF.

This clonotype was seen more than once but under ten times. The chain joins TRBV7-8 to TRBJ1-2, with 7 nucleotides matching TRBD1. V gave up 5 bases and J gave up 4 bases; unmatched junction bases: 10. CDR1 is SGHVS, CDR2 FQNEAQ, per germline. The CDR3 totals 15 residues. The CDR3 sequence is CASSLRDRSLYGYTF. Here the CDR3 DNA reads TGTGCCAGCAGCCTCCGGGACAGATCGCTCTATGGCTACACCTTC.

This clonotype has a handful of counts. V and J are TRBV6-1 and TRBJ2-6; the D gene is possibly TRBD2 (7 bases). Germline loops: CDR1 MNHNS, CDR2 SASEGT. With 6 bases removed from V and 0 bases from J, the gap between germline ends came to 18 bases. CDR3 length: 18 residues. DNA for the CDR3: TGTGCCAGCAGGAGGAGGGGGGGAATGGTCTCTGGGGCCAACGTCCTGACTTTC. Translating it yields CASRRRGGMVSGANVLTF.

In this sample, this clonotype turned up once. This sequence joins TRBV7-3 and TRBJ2-1, with D maybe TRBD2 (6 bases). Trimming removed 2 bases from V and 0 bases from J, with 17 bases in between. This CDR3 has 18 amino acids. The germline gives CDR1 SGHTA, CDR2 FQGTGA. The CDR3 spells CASSLLPNVGSSYNEQFF. Written as DNA, the CDR3 is TGTGCCAGCAGCTTACTACCCAACGTCGGGAGCTCCTACAATGAGCAGTTCTTC. The full variable domain, its missing parts supplied by reference TRBV7-3 and TRBJ2-1, is GAGVSQTPSNKVTEKGKYVELRCDPISGHTALYWYRQSLGQGPEFLIYFQGTGAADDSGLPNDRFFAVRPEGSVSTLKIQRTERGDSAVYLCASSLLPNVGSSYNEQFFGPGTRLTVL.

The chain combines TRBV6-5 with TRBJ1-1, with TRBD1 as a possible D gene (6 bases). Germline CDR1 MNHEY, CDR2 SVGAGI. Trimming took 2 bases from V and 1 from J, leaving 14 bases between them. The CDR3 spans 16 residues. Here the CDR3 reads CASSYRGGRPNTEAFF. In nucleotides, the CDR3 is TGTGCCAGCAGTTACCGGGGGGGGCGCCCGAACACTGAAGCTTTCTTT.

The chain combines TRBV10-3 with TRBJ2-7; 8 bases map to TRBD1. The CDR3 sequence is 14 residues long. With 3 bases clipped from V and 3 bases from J, the junction kept 4 bases outside the gene matches. CDR1 is ENHRY and CDR2 is SYGVKD in the germline V gene. In nucleotides, the CDR3 is TGTGCCATCAGTGATTCAGGGGGCGTCTACGAGCAGTACTTC. This sequence encodes CAISDSGGVYEQYF.

This clonotype is categorized as large. The J gene is TRBJ2-2, the V gene TRBV4-1, with 7 bases identical to TRBD1. The CDR3 has 15 residues. With V trimmed by 4 bases and J by 1 base, 3 bases remained unmatched. Germline-derived CDR1 and CDR2 are MGHRA and YSYEKL. CDR3 protein: CASSLRDRNTGELFF. As DNA, the CDR3 is TGCGCCAGCAGCCTCAGGGACAGGAACACCGGGGAGCTGTTTTTT.

This clonotype was detected a few times. J is TRBJ2-3 and V is TRBV10-3, with 10 bases aligning to TRBD1. Per germline, CDR1 ENHRY and CDR2 SYGVKD. With V trimmed by 6 bases and J by 4 bases, 16 bases remained unmatched. The CDR3 has 18 residues. The CDR3 region is CAISVPDRGWATADTQYF. CDR3 DNA: TGTGCCATCAGCGTTCCGGACAGGGGGTGGGCCACGGCAGATACGCAGTATTTT.

This chain joins TRBV20-1 and TRBJ2-1; D not resolved. The V gene lost 3 bases and the J gene lost 4 bases, with 10 bases spanning the gap. Germline V gene lookup returns CDR1 DFQATT and CDR2 SNEGSKA (reference sequence). The CDR3 consists of 13 residues. The CDR3 protein is CSASFELYNEQFF. CDR3 coding DNA: TGCAGTGCTAGCTTCGAATTGTACAATGAGCAGTTCTTC.

J is TRBJ1-6 and V is TRBV27; no clear D gene. CDR3 length equals 13 residues. Trimming stripped 6 bases from V and 7 bases from J, with 10 bases between. Looked up from germline, CDR1 is MNHEY and CDR2 is SMNVEV (reference sequence). CDR3 region: CASSSRTNSPLHF. CDR3 bases: TGTGCCAGCAGCTCCCGGACCAATTCACCCCTCCACTTT.

This chain joins TRBV7-2 and TRBJ1-2; 9 bases match TRBD1. The CDR3 loop spans 15 amino acids. Germline CDR1 SGHTA, CDR2 FQGNSA. The trim removed 5 bases at V and 7 bases at J, leaving 11 bases unmatched. DNA for the CDR3: TGTGCCAGCAGCCCAACGGACAGGGGAGTTGGTGGCTACACCTTC. Its translation is CASSPTDRGVGGYTF.

This clonotype was observed a few times. Here the CDR3 reads CASSEYVGISDGYTF. Here the CDR3 DNA reads TGTGCCAGCAGTGAATATGTTGGGATTTCTGATGGCTACACCTTC. J is TRBJ1-2 and V is TRBV25-1; no clear D. V lost 0 bases and J 6 bases, leaving 14 bases between the germline ends. Germline V gene sequence: CDR1 MGHDK, CDR2 SYGVNS. The CDR3 runs to 15 residues.

This rearrangement joins TRBV7-2 to TRBJ1-1, with D hard to call. This CDR3 is 14 amino acids long. CDR1 SGHTA and CDR2 FQGNSA come from the germline V gene. V dropped 3 bases and J dropped 1 base, with 9 bases sitting between them. The CDR3 reads CASSFQASNTEAFF. In DNA, the CDR3 is TGTGCCAGCAGCTTTCAGGCCTCGAACACTGAAGCTTTCTTT.

The chain is built from TRBV18 and TRBJ1-1; a possible D gene is TRBD1 (6 bases). Germline V gene data show CDR1 as KGHSH and CDR2 as LQKENI. The V end lost 2 bases, the J end lost 5 bases, and 9 bases lay between the germline ends. This CDR3 region has 13 residues. CDR3 amino acids: CASSPDQGTEAFF. Written as DNA, the CDR3 is TGTGCCAGCTCACCAGATCAGGGGACTGAAGCTTTCTTT.

V and J are TRBV6-5 and TRBJ1-2; unclear D gene. The CDR3 runs to 15 residues. The V end was cut by 0 bases, the J end by 4 bases, with 12 bases between. Germline-derived CDR1 and CDR2 are MNHEY and SVGAGI. Here the CDR3 DNA reads TGTGCCAGCAGTTACTCCCATTATACGGGCTATGGCTACACCTTC. This encodes CASSYSHYTGYGYTF.

This clonotype was counted only a few times. The chain employs TRBV6-1 and TRBJ1-2; 7 positions agree with TRBD1. Looked up from germline, CDR1 is MNHNS and CDR2 is SASEGT. The V gene end was trimmed by 6 bases and the J gene end by 8 bases; junction bases not matched to a gene: 21. The CDR3 contains 17 residues. Here the CDR3 reads CASRLSIGTALHGGYTF. CDR3 sequence (DNA): TGTGCCAGCAGACTCAGTATAGGGACAGCGTTACATGGAGGCTACACCTTC.

The chain couples TRBV18 to TRBJ1-2; 10 bases fit TRBD1. J lost 5 bases, V lost 3 bases, and 6 bases had no gene match. Germline assignment: CDR1 KGHSH and CDR2 LQKENI. The CDR3 loop spans 15 amino acids. The CDR3 coding sequence is TGTGCCAGCTCACCCCTGACAGGGGGCGAGTATGGCTACACCTTC. This gives the protein CASSPLTGGEYGYTF.

The chain uses TRBV11-2 and TRBJ2-2, with D maybe TRBD2 (7 bases). CDR1 and CDR2 (germline): SGHAT, FQNNGV. Between the trimmed V and J ends, which lost 8 bases and 3 bases, there was a span of 13 bases. The CDR3 is made up of 14 amino acids. The CDR3 reads CASARGGYTGELFF. DNA of the CDR3: TGTGCCAGCGCGAGGGGGGGTTACACCGGGGAGCTGTTTTTT. The full variable domain, in which reference TRBV11-2 and TRBJ2-2 provide the parts outside the CDR3, is EAGVAQSPRYKIIEKRQSVAFWCNPISGHATLYWYQQILGQGPKLLIQFQNNGVVDDSQLPKDRFSAERLKGVDSTLKIQPAKLEDSAVYLCASARGGYTGELFFGEGSRLTVL.

V usage is TRBV20-1 and J usage is TRBJ2-7; 12 bases align to TRBD2. V dropped 6 bases and J dropped 6; count of bases not matched to a gene: 9. This CDR3 contains 14 residues. The germline CDR1 and CDR2 sequences are DFQATT and SNEGSKA (reference sequence). The CDR3 DNA reads TGCAGTGCGGATCCTAGCGGGAGGGCGGGCGAGCAGTACTTC. It encodes CSADPSGRAGEQYF.

J is TRBJ2-5 and V is TRBV6-2 or TRBV6-3, with no clear D. Trimming removed 4 bases from V and 2 bases from J, with 8 bases in between. Germline assignment: CDR1 MNHEY and CDR2 SVGEGT. This CDR3 is built from 13 residues. CDR3 DNA sequence: TGTGCCAGCAGTTCCGGGTTACAAGAGACCCAGTACTTC. This codes for CASSSGLQETQYF.

V and J are TRBV20-1 and TRBJ2-5; D is perhaps TRBD1 or TRBD2 (5 bases each). The CDR3 contains 14 residues. Trimming took off 6 bases at V and 1 base at J, with 15 bases between the two ends. CDR1 is DFQATT, CDR2 SNEGSKA, per germline (reference sequence). The CDR3 DNA sequence: TGCAGTGCAAGCCACGGGACGGGCCAAGAGACCCAGTACTTC. Translated: CSASHGTGQETQYF.

A few counts support this clonotype. The rearrangement joins TRBV24-1 to TRBJ1-4, with a tentative D call TRBD1 (6 bases). This CDR3 is 14 amino acids long. V lost 5 bases and J 3 bases, leaving 9 bases between the germline ends. Germline values: CDR1 KGHDR, CDR2 SFDVKD. The CDR3 DNA is TGTGCCACCAGTGGGTCAGGGGCTAATGAAAAACTGTTTTTT. Protein product: CATSGSGANEKLFF.

This clonotype was recorded once. The chain combines TRBV6-2 or TRBV6-3 with TRBJ2-6; D not resolved. Per the germline V gene, CDR1 is MNHEY and CDR2 is SVGEGT. Trimming removed 1 base at V and 2 bases at J, with 9 bases between. The CDR3 has 16 amino acids. This chain's CDR3 is CASSYLTVPGANVLTF. The CDR3 DNA reads TGTGCCAGCAGTTACTTGACGGTTCCTGGGGCCAACGTCCTGACTTTC.